These 2 T cell receptor beta chains were sequenced from one sample in a study of cytomegalovirus exposure and HLA in healthy donors (dated by TCRdb to about 2017). Receptor libraries were prepared by the immunoSEQ multiplex PCR assay. In its TCRdb copy, this immuneACCESS table keeps in-frame sequences only and misses some clones. Where compared with another copy, unresolved V genes explain less than half of these, and the others have no known cause. The sample profile shows under 400,000 clones; 88% of them were found once. The ten largest make up approximately 0.95% of the sample. The sample was PBMCs. The receptors were gathered from a man aged 25-40 years in good health and CMV-seronegative.

This clone was seen just once. The chain has TRBV12-5 and TRBJ2-5, with D maybe TRBD1 (6 bases). V lost 1 base to trimming and J lost 2 bases, with 11 bases between them. The CDR3 runs to 15 residues. CDR1 and CDR2 (germline): LGHNT, FRNRAP. The CDR3 loop reads CASGLGQARQETQYF. For the CDR3, the DNA is TGTGCTAGTGGTTTGGGACAGGCAAGACAAGAGACCCAGTACTTC.

V and J are TRBV29-1 and TRBJ2-7; 15 nucleotides match TRBD2. Germline assignment: CDR1 SQVTM and CDR2 ANQGSEA. This CDR3 is 17 amino acids long. V was clipped by 7 bases and J by 2 bases; unmatched bases: 12. The CDR3 DNA is TGCAGCGCACAGGGACTAGCGGGGGGCCGAAACCCCTACGAGCAGTACTTC. Translation gives CSAQGLAGGRNPYEQYF.